This T cell receptor beta chain is drawn from a study of T cells in Graves' hyperthyroidism and ophthalmopathy. Points on this clonotype: This may be a read error, as it is one base from a much larger clone.

The investigators amplified TCR beta CDR3 regions from RNA transcripts. RT-PCR in the first round (using the HTBI primer set) targeted the TCR CDR3. In TCRdb, the multiplex PCR reads were re-called with MiXCR into one record per CDR3 protein. The sample has roughly 170,000 distinct CDR3 sequences, roughly 10% seen once. Specimen: blood. This TCR was recovered from a young woman with Graves' hyperthyroidism that later progressed to Graves' ophthalmopathy.

CDR3 amino acids: CASSLGTDEKLLF. CDR3 nucleotide sequence: TGCGCCAGCAGCCTCGGGACGGACGAAAAACTGCTTTTT. The chain couples TRBV5-1 to TRBJ1-4, with a weak D call TRBD1 (5 bases). There are 13 residues in the CDR3. Germline V gives CDR1 SGHRS, CDR2 YFSETQ.